A single sample gave rise to the 26 T cell receptor beta chains below, sequenced in a study of regulatory T cells in long-lasting Graves disease. In building TCR beta libraries, iRepertoire HTBI primers were used together with Arm-PCR of CDR3 regions. MiXCR, run by TCRdb on the multiplex PCR reads, gives a single entry per CDR3 protein. Here the sample spans about 310,000 distinct CDR3 sequences, around 23% being singletons. Indicated time point: persistent/refractory GD, antithyroid drugs over 5 years with positive TRAb. RNA extracted from PBMCs served as the sequencing template. Sequenced material: peripheral blood mononuclear cells (PBMCs), taken when the disease was refractory, from a patient treated with antithyroid drugs. These TCRs come from a female donor with Graves disease.

The table lists this clonotype with many counts. The chain uses TRBV10-3 and TRBJ1-4; 8 bases fit TRBD1. Germline assignment: CDR1 ENHRY and CDR2 SYGVKD. The CDR3 spans 15 residues. V lost 3 bases to trimming and J lost 4 bases; unmatched junction nucleotides: 4. This chain's CDR3 is CAISDSDRGNEKLFF. The CDR3 DNA follows: TGTGCCATCAGTGATTCTGACAGGGGTAATGAAAAACTGTTTTTT.

This clonotype was seen at least ten times. The chain joins TRBV2 to TRBJ2-7; D is ambiguous. CDR1 is SNHLY, CDR2 FYNNEI, per germline. The CDR3 runs 10 residues. V gave up 4 bases and J gave up 2 bases, with 0 bases separating them. The CDR3, as DNA: TGTGCCAGCAGTGCCTACGAGCAGTACTTC. Its translation: CASSAYEQYF.

This clonotype has ten or more counts. The germline gene is not matched at one end of the junction; a read error may be the cause. The chain employs TRBV20-1 and TRBJ2-3, with 10 bases matching TRBD2. Germline V gives CDR1 DFQATT, CDR2 SNEGSKA (reference sequence). This CDR3 spans 11 amino acids. CDR3 amino acids: CSARVETSGAF. The CDR3 DNA reads TGCAGTGCTAGAGTCGAAACTAGCGGGGCGTTT.

As regards this clonotype: A single base separates this from a much larger clone, so it may be a read error. Here the CDR3 omits its conserved ending phenylalanine or tryptophan, so a read error is the likely source. V and J are TRBV11-2 and TRBJ2-7; D may be TRBD1 or TRBD2 (5 bases each). CDR3 size: 13 residues. The germline V and J ends were trimmed by 6 bases and 7 bases, with 16 bases remaining between them. CDR1 and CDR2 (germline): SGHAT, FQNNGV. CDR3 amino acids: CASRPAGTREQYL. The CDR3, as DNA: TGTGCCAGCAGACCTGCCGGGACCCGAGAGCAGTACCTC.

This clonotype was detected only a few times. The chain recombines TRBV5-5 with TRBJ2-5, with D tentatively TRBD1 or TRBD2 (6 bases each). The germline V and J ends were trimmed by 4 bases and 5 bases, with 15 bases remaining between them. The CDR3 is 14 residues long. CDR1 is SGHKS, CDR2 YYEKEE, per germline (reference sequence). CDR3 loop: CASSVNQGRETQYF. In DNA form, the CDR3 reads TGTGCCAGCAGCGTAAACCAGGGGAGGGAGACCCAGTACTTC.

This clonotype came up a few times. This chain links TRBV6-2 or TRBV6-3 with TRBJ1-2, with 7 bases fitting TRBD1. V shed 0 bases, J shed 6 bases, and the junction held 7 bases outside the gene matches. The germline V gene has CDR1 MNHEY and CDR2 SVGEGT. CDR3 length equals 15 residues. The CDR3 sequence: CASSYSGQLDDGYTF. CDR3 DNA sequence: TGTGCCAGCAGTTACTCGGGACAGCTCGATGATGGCTACACCTTC.

The chain couples TRBV15 to TRBJ1-5; no firm D call. CDR1 and CDR2 from the germline V gene are LNHNV and YYDKDF (reference sequence). The CDR3 has 13 amino acids. V lost 0 bases and J 6 bases, leaving 6 bases between the germline ends. CDR3 protein: CATSRDQGQPQHF. In nucleotides, the CDR3 is TGTGCCACCAGCAGAGATCAAGGTCAGCCCCAGCATTTT. The entire variable domain, with the rest obtained from reference TRBV15 and TRBJ1-5, is as follows: DAMVIQNPRYQVTQFGKPVTLSCSQTLNHNVMYWYQQKSSQAPKLLFHYYDKDFNNEADTPDNFQSRRPNTSFCFLDIRSPGLGDTAMYLCATSRDQGQPQHFGDGTRLSIL.

The chain combines TRBV4-3 with TRBJ2-2; D is ambiguous. Trimming cost V 0 bases and J 4 bases, with 9 bases left between them. Per germline, CDR1 LGHNA and CDR2 YSLEER. The length of the CDR3 is 15 residues. CDR3 sequence (DNA): TGCGCCAGCAGCCAAGATTTGAGAGTCACCGGGGAGCTGTTTTTT. It encodes CASSQDLRVTGELFF.

The V gene is TRBV7-2, the J gene TRBJ2-2, with 9 nucleotides matching TRBD2. Per the germline V gene, CDR1 is SGHTA and CDR2 is FQGNSA. The length of the CDR3 is 15 residues. With V trimmed by 5 bases and J by 0 bases, 1 base remained unmatched. This CDR3 reads CASSRGRANTGELFF. CDR3 coding DNA: TGTGCCAGCAGCCGCGGGAGGGCGAACACCGGGGAGCTGTTTTTT.

In this sample, this clonotype turned up a few times. This sequence joins TRBV11-2 and TRBJ2-3; 7 nucleotides match TRBD2. V dropped 1 base and J dropped 7; count of bases not matched to a gene: 8. Per the germline V gene, CDR1 is SGHAT and CDR2 is FQNNGV. This CDR3 contains 15 residues. The CDR3 sequence is CASSLVGGAGNTQYF. The CDR3, as DNA: TGTGCCAGCAGCTTAGTGGGTGGAGCGGGGAATACGCAGTATTTT.

Ten or more counts support this clonotype. The chain uses TRBV30 and TRBJ2-7; D uncertain. The germline gives CDR1 GTSNPN, CDR2 SVGIG (reference sequence). The ends were cut back, 2 bases at V and 4 bases at J, with 9 bases in the middle. The CDR3 consists of 12 residues. In DNA form, the CDR3 reads TGTGCCTGGAGTCCCTCACTGTACGAGCAGTACTTC. Protein: CAWSPSLYEQYF. Using reference TRBV30 and TRBJ2-7 for the parts outside the CDR3, the full variable domain is SQTIHQWPATLVQPVGSPLSLECTVEGTSNPNLYWYRQAAGRGLQLLFYSVGIGQISSEVPQNLSASRPQDRQFILSSKKLLLSDSGFYLCAWSPSLYEQYFGPGTRLTVT.

This clonotype has just a few counts. The chain uses TRBV18 and TRBJ1-4; D possibly corresponds to TRBD1 (5 bases). Germline V CDR1 and CDR2: KGHSH, LQKENI. The CDR3 contains 18 residues. The germline V and J ends were trimmed by 6 bases and 3 bases, with 23 bases remaining between them. CDR3 protein: CASSRLPRAVSSNEKLFF. The CDR3 nucleotides are TGTGCCAGCTCCAGGCTCCCCAGGGCGGTGTCATCTAATGAAAAACTGTTTTTT.

This clonotype was seen ten or more times. The chain recombines TRBV28 with TRBJ2-7; D remains ambiguous. Between the trimmed V and J ends, which lost 3 bases and 0 bases, there was a span of 6 bases. This CDR3 region has 13 residues. Germline-derived CDR1 and CDR2 are MDHEN and SYDVKM. DNA for the CDR3: TGTGCCAGCAGTTTTTTTGACTCCTACGAGCAGTACTTC. Amino acid sequence: CASSFFDSYEQYF.

The DNA for the CDR3 is TGCAGTGCTACGGGCCCGGGACAGGAGGACTATGGCTACACCTTC. Encoded protein: CSATGPGQEDYGYTF. V and J are TRBV20-1 and TRBJ1-2, with TRBD1 matching 8 bases. With 4 bases clipped from V and 3 bases from J, the junction kept 10 bases outside the gene matches. CDR1 is DFQATT, CDR2 SNEGSKA, per germline (reference sequence). The CDR3 is 15 residues long.

The CDR3 coding sequence is TGCAGTGCCGCCCGGCAAACAGGGTCGTCAGATACGCAGTATTTT. This encodes CSAARQTGSSDTQYF. The chain recombines TRBV20-1 with TRBJ2-3, with a tentative D call TRBD1 (6 bases). Germline V CDR1 and CDR2: DFQATT, SNEGSKA (reference sequence). The CDR3 is 15 amino acids. Trimming took 6 bases from V and 4 from J, leaving 20 bases between them.

The rearrangement links TRBV11-2 to TRBJ2-7; TRBD1 matches at 8 bases. Germline loops: CDR1 SGHAT, CDR2 FQNNGV. Losses at the gene ends were 5 bases for V and 2 bases for J; bases not matched to a gene: 5. This CDR3 region has 14 residues. This CDR3 is CASSQGAGTYEQYF. The CDR3 coding sequence is TGTGCCAGCAGCCAGGGGGCAGGGACCTACGAGCAGTACTTC.

The chain is built from TRBV9 and TRBJ2-7; 7 bases agree with TRBD1. After removal of 0 bases from V and 1 base from J, the junction contained 4 bases not matched to a gene. The CDR3 has 15 amino acids. Per the germline V gene, CDR1 is SGDLS and CDR2 is YYNGEE. In DNA, the CDR3 is TGTGCCAGCAGCGTAGGGACAGGCCATTCCTACGAGCAGTACTTC. This gives the protein CASSVGTGHSYEQYF.

This clonotype showed up many times. The chain has TRBV28 and TRBJ2-7; 9 positions agree with TRBD2. The CDR3 is 15 amino acids. Germline assignment: CDR1 MDHEN and CDR2 SYDVKM. V lost 7 bases and J lost 5; bases outside the gene matches: 12. The CDR3 protein is CASISRGLAFHEQYF. The DNA for the CDR3 is TGTGCCAGCATCTCAAGGGGACTAGCTTTCCACGAGCAGTACTTC.

This clonotype was counted at least ten times. The gene calls are TRBV7-3 and TRBJ2-7, with 10 bases aligning to TRBD2. CDR1 is SGHTA and CDR2 is FQGTGA in the germline V gene. V lost 2 bases, J lost 10 bases, and 5 bases stayed unmatched. The CDR3 is made up of 13 amino acids. This CDR3 reads CASSLAAGGPQYF. In DNA, the CDR3 is TGTGCCAGCAGCTTAGCAGCGGGAGGGCCTCAGTACTTC.

The table lists this clonotype with a few counts. The chain couples TRBV9 to TRBJ2-5; TRBD2 matches 10 bases. Losses at the gene ends were 4 bases for V and 4 bases for J; bases not matched to a gene: 10. Germline values: CDR1 SGDLS, CDR2 YYNGEE. The CDR3 runs to 16 residues. The CDR3: CASSPRRLAGVETQYF. CDR3 DNA sequence: TGTGCCAGCAGCCCCCGAAGGCTAGCGGGAGTAGAGACCCAGTACTTC. Filled out from reference TRBV9 and TRBJ2-5, the complete variable domain reads DSGVTQTPKHLITATGQRVTLRCSPRSGDLSVYWYQQSLDQGLQFLIQYYNGEERAKGNILERFSAQQFPDLHSELNLSSLELGDSALYFCASSPRRLAGVETQYFGPGTRLLVL.

This clonotype was counted ten times or more. V usage is TRBV6-5 and J usage is TRBJ1-1; D not certain. The CDR3 loop spans 14 amino acids. With 4 bases removed from V and 2 bases from J, the gap between germline ends came to 11 bases. Germline CDR1 MNHEY, CDR2 SVGAGI. In DNA form, the CDR3 reads TGTGCCAGCAGTTTCCGGCCGAGAAACACTGAAGCTTTCTTT. It is translated as CASSFRPRNTEAFF.

This clonotype was counted many times. V gene TRBV29-1 combines with J gene TRBJ2-7, with 7 bases that match TRBD1. In germline, CDR1 is SQVTM, CDR2 ANQGSEA. The V segment lost 3 bases and the J segment 3 bases; nucleotides outside the gene matches: 2. The CDR3 totals 12 residues. The CDR3 region has the DNA TGCAGCGTTGAGGGACAGCACTACGAGCAGTACTTC. It yields the protein CSVEGQHYEQYF.

This clonotype came up a few times. This rearrangement joins TRBV11-2 to TRBJ2-3; 7 bases are shared with TRBD2. This CDR3 comprises 14 residues. Germline CDR1 SGHAT, CDR2 FQNNGV. V was clipped by 3 bases and J by 0 bases; unmatched bases: 0. The CDR3 sequence is CASSFSGSTDTQYF. The CDR3 coding sequence is TGTGCCAGCAGCTTTAGCGGGAGCACAGATACGCAGTATTTT.

This clonotype turned up a few times. The chain couples TRBV6-1 to TRBJ1-5, with D possibly TRBD1 on 5 matching bases. The V end was cut by 4 bases, the J end by 4 bases, with 14 bases between. The V gene's germline CDR1 is MNHNS and CDR2 SASEGT. The length of the CDR3 is 15 residues. This CDR3 reads CASSGLQVWNQPQHF. For the CDR3, the DNA is TGTGCCAGCAGTGGGCTACAGGTCTGGAATCAGCCCCAGCATTTT.

This clonotype was picked up many times. The chain uses TRBV10-3 and TRBJ1-1; weak D call: TRBD1 (5 bases). V lost 10 bases to trimming and J lost 3 bases, with 12 bases between them. This CDR3 has 12 residues. The germline V gene encodes CDR1 ENHRY and CDR2 SYGVKD. The CDR3 loop is CATGGGYTEAFF. CDR3 in DNA: TGTGCCACCGGTGGGGGGTACACTGAAGCTTTCTTT.

The gene calls are TRBV29-1 and TRBJ2-5, with 8 bases that match TRBD1. The CDR3 loop spans 15 amino acids. After removal of 0 bases from V and 5 bases from J, the junction contained 8 bases not matched to a gene. Germline V lookup: CDR1 SQVTM, CDR2 ANQGSEA. CDR3 residues: CSVEEGGQVGETQYF. CDR3 nucleotide sequence: TGCAGCGTTGAAGAGGGGGGACAGGTGGGGGAGACCCAGTACTTC.